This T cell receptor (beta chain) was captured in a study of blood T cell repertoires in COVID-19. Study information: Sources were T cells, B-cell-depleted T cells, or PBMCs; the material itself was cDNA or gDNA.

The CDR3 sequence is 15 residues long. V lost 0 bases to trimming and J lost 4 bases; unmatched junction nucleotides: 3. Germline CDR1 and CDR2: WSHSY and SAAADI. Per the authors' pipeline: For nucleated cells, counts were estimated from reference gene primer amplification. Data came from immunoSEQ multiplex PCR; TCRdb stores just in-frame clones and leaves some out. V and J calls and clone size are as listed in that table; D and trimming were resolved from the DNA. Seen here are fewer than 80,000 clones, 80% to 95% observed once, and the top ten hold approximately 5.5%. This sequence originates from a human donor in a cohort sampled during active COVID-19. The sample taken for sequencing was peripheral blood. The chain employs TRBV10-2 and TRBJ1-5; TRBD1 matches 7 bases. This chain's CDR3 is CASSESGTANQPQHF. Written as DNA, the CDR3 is TGCGCCAGCAGTGAGTCTGGGACAGCAAATCAGCCCCAGCATTTT.